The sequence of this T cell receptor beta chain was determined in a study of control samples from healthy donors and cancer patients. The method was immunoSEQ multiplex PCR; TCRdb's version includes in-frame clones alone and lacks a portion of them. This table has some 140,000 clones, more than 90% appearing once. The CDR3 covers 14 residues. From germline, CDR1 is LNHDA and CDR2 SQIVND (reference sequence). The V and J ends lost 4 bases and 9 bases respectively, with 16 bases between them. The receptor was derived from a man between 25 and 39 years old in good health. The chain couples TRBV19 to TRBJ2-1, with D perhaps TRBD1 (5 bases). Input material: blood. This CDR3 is CASSSAGLFGEQFF. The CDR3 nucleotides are TGTGCCAGTAGTAGTGCAGGGTTATTTGGTGAGCAGTTCTTC.